The 31 T cell receptor beta chains below come from one sample, sequenced in a study of blood T cell repertoires in COVID-19. Data came from immunoSEQ multiplex PCR; TCRdb stores just in-frame clones and leaves some out. The sample has 200,000 to 300,000 clones, more than 85% seen once. The specimen sequenced was peripheral blood. Source of these receptors: a person aged 18 to 30 with COVID-19, enrolled during active disease.

This clone was observed once. V usage is TRBV6-2 or TRBV6-3 and J usage is TRBJ2-7, with 8 bases lining up with TRBD2. This CDR3 is built from 14 residues. From germline, CDR1 is MNHEY and CDR2 SVGEGT. J gave up 2 bases and V 4 bases, and 4 bases lay outside the gene matches. This CDR3 reads CASSSEAGAYEQYF. DNA for the CDR3: TGTGCCAGCAGTTCCGAAGCGGGAGCCTACGAGCAGTACTTC.

The chain uses TRBV20-1 and TRBJ2-5; 8 bases agree with TRBD1. The CDR3 totals 14 residues. Germline V gene data show CDR1 as DFQATT and CDR2 as SNEGSKA (reference sequence). With 3 bases clipped from V and 1 base from J, the junction kept 4 bases outside the gene matches. The CDR3 nucleotides are TGCAGTGCTAGTGGGGACAGGAGCCAAGAGACCCAGTACTTC. Protein: CSASGDRSQETQYF.

This chain uses TRBV5-5 with TRBJ2-3, with TRBD1 identical over 10 bases. Germline values: CDR1 SGHKS, CDR2 YYEKEE (reference sequence). V lost 3 bases, J lost 4 bases, and 5 bases stayed unmatched. CDR3 length: 15 amino acids. CDR3 protein: CASSWRQGAPDTQYF. The DNA of the CDR3 is TGTGCCAGCAGCTGGAGACAGGGGGCCCCAGATACGCAGTATTTT.

V is TRBV28 and J is TRBJ2-1; 12 nucleotides match TRBD2. Germline trimming cut 2 bases from V and 10 bases from J; bases unmatched to any gene: 6. This CDR3 is 15 amino acids long. Germline CDR1 reads MDHEN; CDR2 reads SYDVKM. CDR3 region: CASSLRASGRAEQFF. For the CDR3, the DNA is TGTGCCAGCAGTTTACGGGCTAGCGGGAGGGCGGAGCAGTTCTTC.

The chain combines TRBV28 with TRBJ1-3; possibly TRBD1 for D (6 bases). V dropped 2 bases and J dropped 3 bases, with 26 bases sitting between them. This CDR3 comprises 20 residues. Germline V lookup: CDR1 MDHEN, CDR2 SYDVKM. CDR3 amino acids: CASSLKGGKLYGRDGNTIYF. The CDR3 coding sequence is TGTGCCAGCAGTTTAAAAGGGGGAAAGCTTTATGGCCGTGATGGAAACACCATATATTTT.

This sequence joins TRBV7-3 and TRBJ2-3; 8 bases line up with TRBD2. V dropped 3 bases and J dropped 3; count of bases not matched to a gene: 2. The germline V gene has CDR1 SGHTA and CDR2 FQGTGA. The CDR3 consists of 14 residues. The CDR3 DNA reads as TGTGCCAGCAGCTTTAGCGGGACAACAGATACGCAGTATTTT. Amino acid sequence: CASSFSGTTDTQYF.

The count of this clone is one. The rearrangement joins TRBV2 to TRBJ1-3, with TRBD1 as a possible D gene (5 bases). Trimming took 6 bases from V and 2 from J, leaving 14 bases between them. The CDR3 consists of 15 residues. The V gene's germline CDR1 is SNHLY and CDR2 FYNNEI. DNA of the CDR3: TGTGCCAGCAGGCCCAGGGCTTCAACTGGAAACACCATATATTTT. Protein product: CASRPRASTGNTIYF. The entire variable domain, with the rest obtained from reference TRBV2 and TRBJ1-3, is as follows: EPEVTQTPSHQVTQMGQEVILRCVPISNHLYFYWYRQILGQKVEFLVSFYNNEISEKSEIFDDQFSVERPDGSNFTLKIRSTKLEDSAMYFCASRPRASTGNTIYFGEGSWLTVV.

The chain recombines TRBV18 with TRBJ1-3; TRBD1 aligns across 10 bases. Germline lookup yields CDR1 KGHSH and CDR2 LQKENI. There are 17 residues in the CDR3. J gave up 0 bases and V 4 bases, and 6 bases lay outside the gene matches. The CDR3 DNA is TGTGCCAGCTCACTAACCGGGACAGGGGTCTCTGGAAACACCATATATTTT. As protein: CASSLTGTGVSGNTIYF.

The V and J genes are TRBV2 and TRBJ1-1; D unclear. There are 13 residues in the CDR3. V shed 2 bases and J shed 1 base, with 5 bases lying between them. Germline CDR1 reads SNHLY; CDR2 reads FYNNEI. The CDR3 reads CASSENQNTEAFF. The CDR3 nucleotides are TGTGCCAGCAGTGAAAATCAGAACACTGAAGCTTTCTTT.

This clone was seen just once. J is TRBJ2-7 and V is TRBV7-9, with D possibly TRBD2 on 6 matching bases. The CDR3 is made up of 15 amino acids. CDR1 SEHNR and CDR2 FQNEAQ come from the germline V gene (reference sequence). The germline V and J ends were trimmed by 4 bases and 0 bases, with 13 bases remaining between them. CDR3 sequence (DNA): TGTGCCAGCAGCTGGGGGACTGGTAGCTCCTACGAGCAGTACTTC. This gives the protein CASSWGTGSSYEQYF.

This chain joins TRBV23-1 and TRBJ1-5, with 10 bases aligning to TRBD1. TRBV23-1 is given ORF status, its function remaining uncertain. This CDR3 has 16 residues. V lost 7 bases and J lost 2; bases outside the gene matches: 8. CDR3 DNA: TGCGCCAGCACTAGCGACGGGACAGGGGGCAATCAGCCCCAGCATTTT. This encodes CASTSDGTGGNQPQHF.

Of note for this clone: One junction end does not reproduce the germline sequence, and a read error may be involved. V is TRBV4-1 and J is TRBJ1-2, with D tentatively TRBD1 (6 bases). CDR1 is MGHRA, CDR2 YSYEKL, per germline. The CDR3 length is 14 residues. This CDR3 reads CASSDSAGDYGYTF. The CDR3 region has the DNA TGCGCCAGCAGCGATAGCGCAGGGGACTACGGCTACACCTTC.

This sequence joins TRBV12-5 and TRBJ2-1; perhaps TRBD2 as D (6 bases). This CDR3 contains 16 residues. With 10 bases removed from V and 4 bases from J, the gap between germline ends came to 23 bases. Per germline, CDR1 LGHNT and CDR2 FRNRAP. The DNA of the CDR3 is TGTGCTACCGCTGCGGCGGACTACCAAATTTACAATGAGCAGTTCTTC. Translating it yields CATAAADYQIYNEQFF.

This clone was detected only once. V is TRBV19 and J is TRBJ1-5; D gene ambiguous. Trimming pared 5 bases from V and 9 bases from J, leaving 23 bases between. The CDR3 contains 16 residues. Germline V gene data show CDR1 as LNHDA and CDR2 as SQIVND (reference sequence). The CDR3 region is CASSPPPTEPLTPQHF. Here the CDR3 DNA reads TGTGCCAGTAGTCCACCCCCAACAGAGCCATTGACGCCCCAGCATTTT. Full variable domain (outside the CDR3, taken from reference TRBV19 and TRBJ1-5): DGGITQSPKYLFRKEGQNVTLSCEQNLNHDAMYWYRQDPGQGLRLIYYSQIVNDFQKGDIAEGYSVSREKKESFPLTVTSAQKNPTAFYLCASSPPPTEPLTPQHFGDGTRLSIL.

The chain is built from TRBV4-2 and TRBJ1-1, with 8 bases identical to TRBD1. The CDR3 covers 15 residues. Germline V gives CDR1 LGHNA, CDR2 YNFKEQ. Germline trimming cut 4 bases from V and 3 bases from J; bases unmatched to any gene: 7. For the CDR3, the DNA is TGTGCCAGCAGCCCCACAGGGGGTAGGGACACTGAAGCTTTCTTT. Translation gives CASSPTGGRDTEAFF.

The genes are TRBV6-5 and TRBJ1-4, with D possibly matching TRBD1 (5 bases). Germline V gives CDR1 MNHEY, CDR2 SVGAGI. Trimming removed 0 bases from V and 11 bases from J, with 19 bases in between. This CDR3 spans 16 amino acids. The CDR3 reads CASSYSMGGTGAKLFF. The CDR3 coding sequence is TGTGCCAGCAGTTACTCGATGGGAGGGACCGGGGCGAAACTGTTTTTT.

The rearrangement uses TRBV2 and TRBJ2-7; D unclear. Trimming took 8 bases from V and 6 from J, leaving 11 bases between them. The CDR3 covers 11 residues. Germline V CDR1 and CDR2: SNHLY, FYNNEI. As DNA, the CDR3 is TGTGCCAGCCTCCTATTCTCCGAGCAGTACTTC. The encoded protein is CASLLFSEQYF.

The chain recombines TRBV6-5 with TRBJ2-5, with TRBD2 identical over 11 bases. The CDR3 consists of 16 residues. Germline-derived CDR1 and CDR2 are MNHEY and SVGAGI. With 0 bases clipped from V and 1 base from J, the junction kept 1 base outside the gene matches. The CDR3 bases are TGTGCCAGCAGTTACTCCGGGACTAGCGGCCAAGAGACCCAGTACTTC. Its translation is CASSYSGTSGQETQYF.

V and J are TRBV28 and TRBJ2-1; a possible D gene is TRBD2 (5 bases). The germline V gene encodes CDR1 MDHEN and CDR2 SYDVKM. V lost 3 bases and J lost 6, with 15 bases in between. This CDR3 contains 15 residues. Here the CDR3 DNA reads TGTGCCAGCAGTTTGTGGCAGGACTCCCTCAATGAGCAGTTCTTC. Translating it yields CASSLWQDSLNEQFF.

This CDR3 reads CASSSPQGTAFF. DNA of the CDR3: TGTGCCAGCAGCTCTCCGCAGGGTACAGCTTTCTTT. The V call is TRBV7-9, the J call TRBJ1-1; weak D call: TRBD1 (5 bases). The CDR3 covers 12 residues. CDR1 and CDR2 (germline): SEHNR, FQNEAQ (reference sequence). The V end was cut by 4 bases, the J end by 10 bases, with 13 bases between.

This clone was seen once. The chain has TRBV4-1 and TRBJ2-7; tentative D call: TRBD1 (5 bases). Per the germline V gene, CDR1 is MGHRA and CDR2 is YSYEKL. CDR3 length: 15 amino acids. V lost 4 bases to trimming and J lost 3 bases, with 16 bases between them. In DNA, the CDR3 is TGCGCCAGCAGCCTCGCCCCAGGGTATTACTACGAGCAGTACTTC. Protein product: CASSLAPGYYYEQYF.

The count of this clone is one. This chain links TRBV5-4 with TRBJ2-1, with D possibly being TRBD1 (8 bases). Deletions cut 4 bases from V and 3 bases from J, with 17 bases between. The CDR3 is 16 residues long. Per the germline V gene, CDR1 is SGHNT and CDR2 is YYREEE (reference sequence). The CDR3: CASSPEQGGDYNEQFF. The DNA for the CDR3 is TGTGCCAGCAGCCCGGAACAGGGGGGGGACTACAATGAGCAGTTCTTC. Together with reference TRBV5-4 and TRBJ2-1, the CDR3 gives the full variable domain: ETGVTQSPTHLIKTRGQQVTLRCSSQSGHNTVSWYQQALGQGPQFIFQYYREEENGRGNFPPRFSGLQFPNYSSELNVNALELDDSALYLCASSPEQGGDYNEQFFGPGTRLTVL.

The J gene is TRBJ2-4, the V gene TRBV12-2; the tabulated D call, TRBD1, remains unverified against the DNA. TRBV12-2 has pseudogene status. The CDR3 contains 14 residues. CDR3 protein: CARPASRTGNIQYF. The CDR3 DNA reads as TGTGCAAGGCCCGCCAGCAGGACAGGGAACATTCAGTACTTC.

The genes are TRBV19 and TRBJ2-1; 7 bases map to TRBD2. Germline trimming cut 0 bases from V and 4 bases from J; bases unmatched to any gene: 6. This CDR3 region has 16 residues. Per germline, CDR1 LNHDA and CDR2 SQIVND (reference sequence). As DNA, the CDR3 is TGTGCCAGTAGTATAGATTCGTCTAGCGGTTACAATGAGCAGTTCTTC. Translating gives CASSIDSSSGYNEQFF.

The rearrangement uses TRBV24-1 and TRBJ2-1; 9 nucleotides line up with TRBD2. From germline, CDR1 is KGHDR and CDR2 SFDVKD. This CDR3 region has 15 residues. The V gene end was trimmed by 3 bases and the J gene end by 3 bases; junction bases not matched to a gene: 2. The CDR3 DNA reads as TGTGCCACCAGTGATAGCGGGAGGAACTACAATGAGCAGTTCTTC. Translating it yields CATSDSGRNYNEQFF.

This clone was detected only once. The chain recombines TRBV2 with TRBJ2-5; D unresolved. Germline V gives CDR1 SNHLY, CDR2 FYNNEI. Trimming took off 8 bases at V and 3 bases at J, with 16 bases between the two ends. This CDR3 is built from 14 residues. The CDR3 DNA reads TGTGCCAGCCGAGGATCCTCCCAAGAAGAGACCCAGTACTTC. It yields the protein CASRGSSQEETQYF.

The J gene is TRBJ2-1, the V gene TRBV19; TRBD1 is a possible D gene (6 bases). Per germline, CDR1 LNHDA and CDR2 SQIVND (reference sequence). The CDR3 has 14 residues. With 1 base removed from V and 7 bases from J, the gap between germline ends came to 11 bases. CDR3 protein: CASSIAQGINEQFF. In DNA form, the CDR3 reads TGTGCCAGTAGTATAGCACAGGGAATTAATGAGCAGTTCTTC. Using reference TRBV19 and TRBJ2-1 for the parts outside the CDR3, the full variable domain is DGGITQSPKYLFRKEGQNVTLSCEQNLNHDAMYWYRQDPGQGLRLIYYSQIVNDFQKGDIAEGYSVSREKKESFPLTVTSAQKNPTAFYLCASSIAQGINEQFFGPGTRLTVL.

The gene calls are TRBV5-1 and TRBJ2-7; D perhaps matches TRBD1 (5 bases). Germline lookup yields CDR1 SGHRS and CDR2 YFSETQ. The germline V and J ends were trimmed by 0 bases and 2 bases, with 9 bases remaining between them. The CDR3 is made up of 14 amino acids. The CDR3 spells CASSLGGATYEQYF. CDR3 coding DNA: TGCGCCAGCAGCTTGGGTGGGGCTACCTACGAGCAGTACTTC.

This rearrangement joins TRBV10-3 to TRBJ2-3, with TRBD2 identical over 7 bases. V was clipped by 6 bases and J by 3 bases; unmatched bases: 6. Germline CDR1 and CDR2: ENHRY and SYGVKD. The CDR3 is 14 residues long. The CDR3 loop reads CAIRQLGGTDTQYF. The CDR3 DNA follows: TGTGCCATCAGACAATTGGGAGGGACAGATACGCAGTATTTT.

The gene calls are TRBV11-3 and TRBJ2-1; D may be TRBD1 (6 bases). V was shortened by 1 base and J by 8 bases, with 18 bases between the two germline ends. CDR1 is SGHNT, CDR2 YENEEA, per germline. The CDR3 runs to 16 residues. CDR3 loop: CASSLGGRQVRDEQFF. For the CDR3, the DNA is TGTGCCAGCAGCTTAGGCGGACGACAGGTTCGGGATGAGCAGTTCTTC.

V is TRBV11-2 and J is TRBJ2-3, with 8 bases identical to TRBD2. This CDR3 is 16 amino acids long. J gave up 2 bases and V 1 base, and 5 bases lay outside the gene matches. Germline V gene sequence: CDR1 SGHAT, CDR2 FQNNGV. The CDR3 region is CASSLGAGAITDTQYF. CDR3 in DNA: TGTGCCAGCAGCTTAGGAGCGGGAGCTATCACAGATACGCAGTATTTT.